The entry that follows covers one T cell receptor (beta chain) sequence. This record belongs to a study of blood T cell repertoires in COVID-19. Turning to the study itself: Samples representing acute and convalescent COVID-19 were sourced from the United States, Italy and Spain. PBMCs, B-cell-depleted T cells, or T cells were the source of the cDNA or gDNA that made up the material.

This CDR3 region has 16 residues. Per the germline V gene, CDR1 is SGHRS and CDR2 is YFSETQ. With 4 bases clipped from V and 7 bases from J, the junction kept 8 bases outside the gene matches. In the original processing: Estimates of nucleated cell counts were drawn from the amplification of reference gene primers. The table came from immunoSEQ multiplex PCR; TCRdb's copy has only in-frame clones and leaves some out. That table supplies the V and J calls and clone size; D and trimming were determined from the DNA. This sample has under 50,000 clones, with 80% to 90% found just once. Sequencing used peripheral blood. This TCR derives from a woman aged 35 to 49 with acute or convalescent COVID-19. The chain links TRBV5-1 to TRBJ1-6; 10 nucleotides match TRBD1. Here the CDR3 DNA reads TGCGCCAGCAGCCTAAGACAGGGGGCCACCAATTCACCCCTCCACTTT. It specifies CASSLRQGATNSPLHF.